This T cell receptor (beta chain) derives from a study of control samples from healthy donors and cancer patients. Germline trimming cut 6 bases from V and 3 bases from J; bases unmatched to any gene: 7. The CDR3 runs 14 residues. Germline lookup yields CDR1 MNHEY and CDR2 SVGEGT. Clones were sequenced by immunoSEQ multiplex PCR, and TCRdb holds only the in-frame ones, with some missing. The sample has 160,000 or so clones, over 90% seen once. The material sequenced was blood. This TCR was sampled from a woman aged 25 to 39 in good health. The chain carries TRBV6-2 or TRBV6-3 and TRBJ1-1; 7 nucleotides match TRBD1. The CDR3 sequence is CASSLGQAYTEAFF. The CDR3 coding sequence is TGTGCCAGCAGCCTTGGACAGGCGTACACTGAAGCTTTCTTT.